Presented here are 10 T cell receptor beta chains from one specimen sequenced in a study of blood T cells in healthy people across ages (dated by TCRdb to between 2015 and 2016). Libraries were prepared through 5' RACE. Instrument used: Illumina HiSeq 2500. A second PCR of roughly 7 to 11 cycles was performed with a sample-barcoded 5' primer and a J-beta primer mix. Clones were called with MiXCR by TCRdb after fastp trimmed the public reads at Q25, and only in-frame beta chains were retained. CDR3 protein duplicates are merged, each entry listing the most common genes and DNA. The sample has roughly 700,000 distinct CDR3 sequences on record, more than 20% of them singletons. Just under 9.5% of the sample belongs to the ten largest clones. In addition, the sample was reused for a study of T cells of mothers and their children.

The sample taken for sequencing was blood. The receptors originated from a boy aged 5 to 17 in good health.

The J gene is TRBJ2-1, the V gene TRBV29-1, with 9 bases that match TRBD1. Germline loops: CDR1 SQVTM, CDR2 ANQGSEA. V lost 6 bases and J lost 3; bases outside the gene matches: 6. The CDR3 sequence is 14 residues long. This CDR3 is CSVPDRGFYNEQFF. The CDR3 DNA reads TGCAGCGTCCCCGACAGGGGGTTCTACAATGAGCAGTTCTTC.

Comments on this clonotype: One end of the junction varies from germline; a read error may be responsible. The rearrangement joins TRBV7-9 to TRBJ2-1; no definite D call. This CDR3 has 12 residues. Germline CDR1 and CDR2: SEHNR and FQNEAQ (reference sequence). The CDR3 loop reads CTSTQIWDEQFF. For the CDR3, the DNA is TGTACCAGCACCCAGATCTGGGATGAGCAGTTCTTC.

The CDR3 bases are TGTGCCAGCAGCGAGGACAGGGGAGGAGAAAAACTGTTTTTT. Residues: CASSEDRGGEKLFF. The chain couples TRBV6-5 to TRBJ1-4; TRBD1 matches at 9 bases. Per the germline V gene, CDR1 is MNHEY and CDR2 is SVGAGI. J gave up 8 bases and V 6 bases, and 7 bases lay outside the gene matches. CDR3 length: 14 amino acids.

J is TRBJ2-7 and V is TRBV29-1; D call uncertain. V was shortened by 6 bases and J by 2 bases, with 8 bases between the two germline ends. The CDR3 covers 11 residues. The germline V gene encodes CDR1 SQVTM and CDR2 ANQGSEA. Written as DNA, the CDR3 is TGCAGCGTGGAACAAGCCTACGAGCAGTACTTC. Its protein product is CSVEQAYEQYF.

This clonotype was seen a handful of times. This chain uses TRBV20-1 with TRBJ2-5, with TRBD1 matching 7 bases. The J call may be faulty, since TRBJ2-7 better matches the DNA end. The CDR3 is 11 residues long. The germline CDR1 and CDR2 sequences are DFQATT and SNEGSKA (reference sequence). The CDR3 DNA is TGCAGTGCAAGACAGGGTAACGAGCAGTACTTC. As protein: CSARQGNEQYF.

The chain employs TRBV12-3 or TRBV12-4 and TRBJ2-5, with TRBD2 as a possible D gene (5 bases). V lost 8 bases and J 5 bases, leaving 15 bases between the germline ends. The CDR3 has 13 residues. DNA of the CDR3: TGTGCCAGCGGCCATGGGGAGAGGGAGACCCAGTACTTC. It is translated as CASGHGERETQYF.

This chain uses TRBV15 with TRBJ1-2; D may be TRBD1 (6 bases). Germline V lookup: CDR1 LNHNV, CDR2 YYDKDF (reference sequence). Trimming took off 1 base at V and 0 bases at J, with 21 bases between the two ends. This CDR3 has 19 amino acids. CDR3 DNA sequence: TGTGCCACCAGCAGAGTCGGCCCAAGGACAGAAAGAACTAACTATGGCTACACCTTC. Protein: CATSRVGPRTERTNYGYTF.

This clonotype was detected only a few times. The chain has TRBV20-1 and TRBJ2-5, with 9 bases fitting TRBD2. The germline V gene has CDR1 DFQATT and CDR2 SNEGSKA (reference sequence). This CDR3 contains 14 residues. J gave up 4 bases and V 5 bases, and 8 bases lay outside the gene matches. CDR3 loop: CSAHLGAGGETQYF. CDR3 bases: TGCAGTGCTCATCTCGGAGCGGGAGGAGAGACCCAGTACTTC.

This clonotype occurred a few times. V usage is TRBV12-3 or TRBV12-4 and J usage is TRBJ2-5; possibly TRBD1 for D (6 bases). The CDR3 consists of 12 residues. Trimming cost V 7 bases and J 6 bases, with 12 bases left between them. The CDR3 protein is CASTADRQTQYF. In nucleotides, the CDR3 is TGTGCCAGCACCGCGGACAGACAGACCCAGTACTTC.

CDR3 in amino acids: CASRSRWEPNADTQYF. The CDR3 DNA is TGTGCCAGCAGAAGTAGGTGGGAACCAAACGCAGATACGCAGTATTTT. This chain joins TRBV12-3 or TRBV12-4 and TRBJ2-3; no clear D gene. The V end lost 6 bases, the J end lost 4 bases, and 20 bases lay between the germline ends. CDR3 length: 16 amino acids.